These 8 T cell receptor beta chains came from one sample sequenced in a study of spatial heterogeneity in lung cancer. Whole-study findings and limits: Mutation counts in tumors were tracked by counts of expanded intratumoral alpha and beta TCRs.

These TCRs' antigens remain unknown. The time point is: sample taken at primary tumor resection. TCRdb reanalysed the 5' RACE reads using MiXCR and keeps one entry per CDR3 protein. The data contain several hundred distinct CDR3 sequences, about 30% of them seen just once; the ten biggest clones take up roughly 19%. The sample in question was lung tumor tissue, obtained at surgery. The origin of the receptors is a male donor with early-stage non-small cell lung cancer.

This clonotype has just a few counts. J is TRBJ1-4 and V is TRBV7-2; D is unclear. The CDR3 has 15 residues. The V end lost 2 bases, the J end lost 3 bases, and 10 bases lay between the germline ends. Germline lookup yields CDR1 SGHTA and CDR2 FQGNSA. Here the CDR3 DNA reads TGTGCCAGCAGCTTAAGTAACCTACCTAATGAAAAACTGTTTTTT. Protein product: CASSLSNLPNEKLFF.

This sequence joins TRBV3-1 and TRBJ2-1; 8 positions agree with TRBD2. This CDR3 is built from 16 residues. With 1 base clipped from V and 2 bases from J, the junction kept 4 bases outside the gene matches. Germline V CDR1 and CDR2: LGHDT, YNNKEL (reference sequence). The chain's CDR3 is CASSQGLAGTYNEQFF. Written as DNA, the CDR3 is TGTGCCAGCAGCCAAGGCTTAGCGGGAACCTACAATGAGCAGTTCTTC.

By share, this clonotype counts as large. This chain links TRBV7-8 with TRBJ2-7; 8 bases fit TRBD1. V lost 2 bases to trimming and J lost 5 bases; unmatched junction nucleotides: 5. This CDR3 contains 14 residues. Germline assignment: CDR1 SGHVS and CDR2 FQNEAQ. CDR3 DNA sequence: TGTGCCAGCAGCTTATCTCCAGGGGGCGACGAGCAGTACTTC. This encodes CASSLSPGGDEQYF.

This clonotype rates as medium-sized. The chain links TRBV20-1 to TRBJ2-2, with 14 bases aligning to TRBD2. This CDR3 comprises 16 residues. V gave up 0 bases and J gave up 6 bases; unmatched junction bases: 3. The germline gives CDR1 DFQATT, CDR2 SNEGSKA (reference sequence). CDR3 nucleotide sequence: TGCAGTGCTAGAGAGCCGGGACTAGCGGGAGCCGGGGAGCTGTTTTTT. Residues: CSAREPGLAGAGELFF.

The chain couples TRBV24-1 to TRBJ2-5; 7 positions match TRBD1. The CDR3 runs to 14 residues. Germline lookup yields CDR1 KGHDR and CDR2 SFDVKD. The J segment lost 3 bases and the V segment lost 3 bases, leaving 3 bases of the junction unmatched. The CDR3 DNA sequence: TGTGCCACCAGTGATGTTACAGGGGAAGAGACCCAGTACTTC. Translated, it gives CATSDVTGEETQYF.

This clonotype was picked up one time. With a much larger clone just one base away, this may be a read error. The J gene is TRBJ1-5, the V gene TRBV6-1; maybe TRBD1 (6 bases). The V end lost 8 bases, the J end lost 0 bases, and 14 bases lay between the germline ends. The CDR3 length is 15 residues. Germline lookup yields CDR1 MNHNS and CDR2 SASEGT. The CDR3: CASRTQGNSNQPQHF. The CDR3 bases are TGTGCCAGCCGGACACAGGGAAATAGCAATCAGCCCCAGCATTTT.

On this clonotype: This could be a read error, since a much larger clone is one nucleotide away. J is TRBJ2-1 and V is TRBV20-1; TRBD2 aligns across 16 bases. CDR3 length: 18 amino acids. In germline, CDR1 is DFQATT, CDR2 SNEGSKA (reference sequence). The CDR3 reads CGARDLGTSGRVLSEQFF. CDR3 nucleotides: TGCGGTGCTAGAGATCTCGGGACTAGCGGGAGGGTTTTAAGTGAGCAGTTCTTC.

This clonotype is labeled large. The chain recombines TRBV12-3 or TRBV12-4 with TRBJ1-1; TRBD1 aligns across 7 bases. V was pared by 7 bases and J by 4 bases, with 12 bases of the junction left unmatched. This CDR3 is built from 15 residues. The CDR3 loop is CASTRSARGGTEAFF. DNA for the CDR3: TGTGCCAGCACCAGGTCCGCCAGGGGGGGCACTGAAGCTTTCTTT.